This record concerns one T cell receptor beta chain sequence. Using immunoSEQ multiplex PCR, the repertoire was profiled, and TCRdb retains in-frame clones only, with some absent. The sample holds 350,000 to 400,000 clones, approximately 88% seen once. These data come from a study of blood T cell repertoires in COVID-19. The germline gives CDR1 MNHEY, CDR2 SVGEGT. The CDR3 has 18 residues. Trimming at V came to 3 bases and at J to 0 bases, leaving 8 bases not matched to a gene. This sequence was found in a woman aged 30 to 39 with COVID-19, enrolled during active disease. The specimen was peripheral blood. V and J are TRBV6-2 or TRBV6-3 and TRBJ2-5; 12 bases are shared with TRBD2. CDR3 nucleotide sequence: TGTGCCAGCAGTTATCCCACCCGGACTAGCGGGGACCAAGAGACCCAGTACTTC. Its protein product is CASSYPTRTSGDQETQYF.